This passage covers 18 T cell receptor beta chains from one sample sequenced in a study of cytomegalovirus exposure and HLA in healthy donors. Profiled with immunoSEQ multiplex PCR; TCRdb holds only in-frame clones, not every one. The sample has about 240,000 clones, approximately 83% seen once. Specimen: PBMCs. The origin of the receptors is a woman under 40 in good health and CMV-seropositive.

J is TRBJ2-1 and V is TRBV27, with D tentatively TRBD1 (5 bases). CDR1 is MNHEY, CDR2 SMNVEV, per germline (reference sequence). The length of the CDR3 is 17 residues. Trimming removed 0 bases at V and 0 bases at J, with 12 bases between. The CDR3 region is CASSLSPGLSSYNEQFF. In nucleotides, the CDR3 is TGTGCCAGCAGTTTATCTCCAGGGCTCAGCTCCTACAATGAGCAGTTCTTC.

This chain connects TRBV29-1 to TRBJ1-1, with 7 positions matching TRBD1. The CDR3 is made up of 14 amino acids. CDR1 is SQVTM, CDR2 ANQGSEA, per germline. With V trimmed by 5 bases and J by 1 base, 7 bases remained unmatched. The CDR3 loop is CSVSPWTGNTEAFF. DNA of the CDR3: TGCAGCGTTTCTCCATGGACAGGGAACACTGAAGCTTTCTTT.

The CDR3 protein is CASSFPMTEAFF. In nucleotides, the CDR3 is TGTGCCAGCAGTTTCCCAATGACTGAAGCTTTCTTT. The chain employs TRBV28 and TRBJ1-1; D gene unclear. Germline V gene sequence: CDR1 MDHEN, CDR2 SYDVKM. The CDR3 runs to 12 residues. Trimming removed 3 bases from V and 5 bases from J, with 7 bases in between.

This chain uses TRBV27 with TRBJ2-7, with D possibly matching TRBD1 (6 bases). V lost 3 bases and J 3 bases, leaving 12 bases between the germline ends. Per the germline V gene, CDR1 is MNHEY and CDR2 is SMNVEV (reference sequence). This CDR3 comprises 14 residues. The CDR3 spells CASSFGTGNYEQYF. DNA for the CDR3: TGTGCCAGCAGTTTTGGAACAGGGAACTACGAGCAGTACTTC.

This chain links TRBV2 with TRBJ2-7; D may be TRBD1 (6 bases). The CDR3 has 17 residues. Between the trimmed V and J ends, which lost 8 bases and 2 bases, there was a span of 25 bases. CDR1 is SNHLY and CDR2 is FYNNEI in the germline V gene. The CDR3 bases are TGTGCCAGCCCCCTCGGCCAGCCCGGGACACAAGCCTACGAGCAGTACTTC. This sequence encodes CASPLGQPGTQAYEQYF.

The chain uses TRBV28 and TRBJ2-5, with 9 bases fitting TRBD2. Trimming took 5 bases from V and 0 from J; bases not matched to a gene: 4. The CDR3 consists of 15 residues. CDR1 MDHEN and CDR2 SYDVKM come from the germline V gene. CDR3 sequence reads: CASSMTSGYQETQYF. The CDR3 bases are TGTGCCAGCAGTATGACTAGCGGCTACCAAGAGACCCAGTACTTC.

The chain has TRBV19 and TRBJ2-2; 11 nucleotides agree with TRBD2. Unmatched junction bases numbered 6, after V lost 1 base and J lost 5 bases. The CDR3 covers 17 residues. Germline V lookup: CDR1 LNHDA, CDR2 SQIVND (reference sequence). The DNA for the CDR3 is TGTGCCAGTAGTATAGGTAGCGGGAGGGCCCGGACCGGGGAGCTGTTTTTT. Residues: CASSIGSGRARTGELFF.

The chain links TRBV6-5 to TRBJ2-3; a possible D gene is TRBD2 (5 bases). The CDR3 sequence is 14 residues long. V lost 8 bases and J lost 0, with 12 bases in between. CDR1 MNHEY and CDR2 SVGAGI come from the germline V gene. CDR3 amino acids: CASGSSASTDTQYF. The CDR3 nucleotides are TGTGCCAGCGGGAGTTCGGCTAGCACAGATACGCAGTATTTT.

V is TRBV5-1 and J is TRBJ1-1; 8 positions match TRBD1. Germline CDR1 and CDR2: SGHRS and YFSETQ. V gave up 3 bases and J gave up 3 bases; unmatched junction bases: 4. This CDR3 region has 14 residues. The CDR3 sequence is CASSWTGWDTEAFF. The CDR3 DNA reads as TGCGCCAGCAGCTGGACAGGGTGGGACACTGAAGCTTTCTTT.

This clone was counted a few times. The gene calls are TRBV7-9 and TRBJ2-5; 8 positions match TRBD2. V lost 5 bases to trimming and J lost 2 bases; unmatched junction nucleotides: 4. Per germline, CDR1 SEHNR and CDR2 FQNEAQ (reference sequence). The CDR3 is made up of 14 amino acids. The CDR3 sequence: CASSLSGEQETQYF. CDR3 sequence (DNA): TGTGCCAGCAGCCTTAGCGGGGAACAAGAGACCCAGTACTTC.

This clone was found a few times. The chain is built from TRBV4-1 and TRBJ1-2; no reliable D call. This CDR3 is 16 amino acids long. From germline, CDR1 is MGHRA and CDR2 YSYEKL. Trimming took 0 bases from V and 0 from J, leaving 11 bases between them. The DNA of the CDR3 is TGCGCCAGCAGCCAAGAATGGCGAGGAGCTAACTATGGCTACACCTTC. Its protein is CASSQEWRGANYGYTF.

V and J are TRBV6-5 and TRBJ1-1; TRBD1 is a possible D gene (5 bases). The germline V and J ends were trimmed by 2 bases and 1 base, with 5 bases remaining between them. Germline V gene data show CDR1 as MNHEY and CDR2 as SVGAGI. The CDR3 is 13 amino acids. CDR3 sequence: CASSYTGNTEAFF. The CDR3, as DNA: TGTGCCAGCAGTTACACAGGGAACACTGAAGCTTTCTTT.

The CDR3 bases are TGTGCCATCAGAGCCGGGACTAGCGGGATCGAGCAGTACTTC. Amino acid sequence: CAIRAGTSGIEQYF. This chain joins TRBV10-3 and TRBJ2-7; 13 bases align to TRBD2. V lost 6 bases, J lost 6 bases, and 5 bases stayed unmatched. The CDR3 spans 14 residues. Germline CDR1 is ENHRY and CDR2 is SYGVKD.

This clone was recorded a few times. The chain uses TRBV28 and TRBJ2-1; 8 bases map to TRBD2. V was clipped by 3 bases and J by 3 bases; unmatched bases: 4. CDR3 length equals 15 residues. CDR1 and CDR2 from the germline V gene are MDHEN and SYDVKM. The CDR3 bases are TGTGCCAGCAGTTTTCGCGGGAGGCACTACAATGAGCAGTTCTTC. It yields the protein CASSFRGRHYNEQFF.

The chain employs TRBV28 and TRBJ2-2, with 10 positions matching TRBD1. The germline V gene encodes CDR1 MDHEN and CDR2 SYDVKM. This CDR3 is built from 17 residues. V gave up 5 bases and J gave up 4 bases; unmatched junction bases: 10. The CDR3 loop is CASSDIPGQGPTGELFF. CDR3 nucleotides: TGTGCCAGCAGTGATATTCCGGGACAGGGGCCCACCGGGGAGCTGTTTTTT.

The chain combines TRBV2 with TRBJ2-1; 11 bases are shared with TRBD2. Germline CDR1 SNHLY, CDR2 FYNNEI. CDR3 length equals 14 residues. Trimming at V came to 7 bases and at J to 6 bases, leaving 5 bases not matched to a gene. CDR3 sequence reads: CASTLAGVPNEQFF. The CDR3 nucleotides are TGTGCCAGCACACTAGCGGGAGTCCCCAATGAGCAGTTCTTC.

V and J are TRBV10-2 and TRBJ2-6, with D possibly being TRBD1 (6 bases). The CDR3 runs to 16 residues. Germline loops: CDR1 WSHSY, CDR2 SAAADI. V lost 6 bases to trimming and J lost 0 bases, with 12 bases between them. CDR3 in DNA: TGCGCCAGCAGAACGGACAGTCTCTCTGGGGCCAACGTCCTGACTTTC. This codes for CASRTDSLSGANVLTF.

The chain has TRBV10-3 and TRBJ2-5; 9 nucleotides match TRBD1. CDR3 length: 15 amino acids. V lost 6 bases to trimming and J lost 5 bases; unmatched junction nucleotides: 10. Per the germline V gene, CDR1 is ENHRY and CDR2 is SYGVKD. The CDR3 coding sequence is TGTGCCATCAGGGGGACAGGGAGGATGGAGGAGACCCAGTACTTC. Protein sequence: CAIRGTGRMEETQYF.